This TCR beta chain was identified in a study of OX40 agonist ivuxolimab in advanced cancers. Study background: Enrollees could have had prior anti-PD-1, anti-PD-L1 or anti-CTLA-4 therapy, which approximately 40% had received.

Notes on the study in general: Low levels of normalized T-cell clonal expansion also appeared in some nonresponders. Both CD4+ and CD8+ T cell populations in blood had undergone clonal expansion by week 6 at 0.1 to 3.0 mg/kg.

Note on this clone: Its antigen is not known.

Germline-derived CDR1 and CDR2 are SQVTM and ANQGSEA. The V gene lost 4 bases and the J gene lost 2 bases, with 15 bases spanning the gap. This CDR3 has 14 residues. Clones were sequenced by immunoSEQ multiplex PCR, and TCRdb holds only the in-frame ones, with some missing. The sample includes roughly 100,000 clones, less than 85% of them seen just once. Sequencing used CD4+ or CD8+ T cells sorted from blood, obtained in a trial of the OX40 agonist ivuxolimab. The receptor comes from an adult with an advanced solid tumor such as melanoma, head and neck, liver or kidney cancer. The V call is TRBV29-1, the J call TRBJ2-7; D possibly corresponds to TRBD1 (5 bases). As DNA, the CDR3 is TGCAGCGTTGTCCCCGCTACCAGGGCCTACGAGCAGTACTTC. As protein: CSVVPATRAYEQYF.